Below, 21 T cell receptor beta chains from the same sample are listed, as sequenced in a study of human T cells and chemical hapten exposure. TCRdb re-analysed the RACE reads in MiXCR, keeping a single row per CDR3 protein. The table has 75,000 to 95,000 distinct CDR3 sequences, 12% seen once. Time point here: patch test 1, 2 weeks after DPC sensitization. Treatment here: therapeutic diphenylcyclopropenone sensitization with weekly scalp DPC. Sequences were derived from whole blood, sampled in connection with sensitization to the hapten diphenylcyclopropenone (DPC). The receptors come from an older woman with alopecia areata. Some clones in this sample may be carry-over from other donors' samples.

This clonotype was seen many times. The chain employs TRBV20-1 and TRBJ1-1; D not certain. Germline CDR1 reads DFQATT; CDR2 reads SNEGSKA (reference sequence). Trimming left V 3 bases short and J 1 base short, with 9 bases between. The CDR3 extends over 13 amino acids. Here the CDR3 reads CSARGGGNTEAFF. The CDR3 coding sequence is TGCAGTGCTAGGGGTGGAGGGAACACTGAAGCTTTCTTT.

The V call is TRBV6-5, the J call TRBJ1-5; D might be TRBD1 (6 bases). This CDR3 contains 19 residues. Germline CDR1 MNHEY, CDR2 SVGAGI. Trimming took off 0 bases at V and 2 bases at J, with 20 bases between the two ends. The CDR3 DNA reads TGTGCCAGCAGTTACTCGAACAAGGGACCCGAGGGGGGCAATCAGCCCCAGCATTTT. It translates to CASSYSNKGPEGGNQPQHF.

Many counts were recorded for this clonotype. V is TRBV6-5 and J is TRBJ1-1; D might be TRBD1 (5 bases). The CDR3 spans 14 residues. Between the trimmed V and J ends, which lost 10 bases and 1 base, there was a span of 16 bases. Germline V lookup: CDR1 MNHEY, CDR2 SVGAGI. As DNA, the CDR3 is TGTGCCACTTTACCAGATCAGGGGAACACTGAAGCTTTCTTT. Its translation: CATLPDQGNTEAFF.

This clonotype was counted at least ten times. The rearrangement links TRBV6-6 to TRBJ1-5, with a tentative D call TRBD1 (5 bases). Germline V gene lookup returns CDR1 MNHNY and CDR2 SVGAGI (reference sequence). V was cut by 8 bases and J by 9 bases, with 20 bases left in between. The CDR3 extends over 14 amino acids. CDR3 protein: CASGPGTVTSPQHF. The DNA for the CDR3 is TGTGCCAGCGGACCCGGGACGGTGACTTCGCCCCAGCATTTT.

V gene TRBV18 combines with J gene TRBJ1-3; D not resolved. Germline CDR1 is KGHSH and CDR2 is LQKENI. The CDR3 covers 14 residues. Trimming took off 3 bases at V and 0 bases at J, with 6 bases between the two ends. The CDR3 sequence is CASSPYTSGNTIYF. In DNA form, the CDR3 reads TGTGCCAGCTCACCCTACACCTCTGGAAACACCATATATTTT.

V and J are TRBV12-3 or TRBV12-4 and TRBJ2-6, with D unclear. CDR3 length: 14 amino acids. V was cut by 10 bases and J by 3 bases, with 13 bases left in between. The DNA of the CDR3 is TGTGCCACCTCACAGTGGCGTGGGGCCAACGTCCTGACTTTC. Translated, it gives CATSQWRGANVLTF.

The chain has TRBV9 and TRBJ2-2, with D unresolved. The V gene lost 4 bases and the J gene lost 1 base, with 11 bases spanning the gap. This CDR3 spans 15 amino acids. The germline V gene has CDR1 SGDLS and CDR2 YYNGEE. DNA for the CDR3: TGTGCCAGCAGCCCCTCGGATATGAACACCGGGGAGCTGTTTTTT. Residues: CASSPSDMNTGELFF.

The sample holds many counts of this clonotype. The V call is TRBV7-3, the J call TRBJ2-5, with D tentatively TRBD2 (5 bases). The CDR3 spans 13 residues. V was clipped by 0 bases and J by 7 bases, with 9 bases between them. Germline values: CDR1 SGHTA, CDR2 FQGTGA. CDR3 region: CASSLTVGGTQYF. The CDR3 coding sequence is TGTGCCAGCAGCTTAACCGTTGGAGGGACCCAGTACTTC.

This clonotype was recorded at least ten times. The chain employs TRBV30 and TRBJ2-5; a weak D match, TRBD2 (6 bases). V lost 3 bases, J lost 9 bases, and 17 bases lay in between. The CDR3 contains 13 residues. CDR1 and CDR2 from the germline V gene are GTSNPN and SVGIG (reference sequence). Written as DNA, the CDR3 is TGTGCCTGGAGCCTAGGGAGGTCTCCCCCCCAGTACTTC. Its protein is CAWSLGRSPPQYF.

This clonotype has at least ten counts. The chain joins TRBV6-2 or TRBV6-3 to TRBJ2-3; D possibly corresponds to TRBD1 (6 bases). This CDR3 is built from 15 residues. Germline V gives CDR1 MNHEY, CDR2 SVGEGT. The ends were cut back, 2 bases at V and 2 bases at J, with 11 bases in the middle. The CDR3 DNA sequence: TGTGCCAGCAGTTACGATGGACAGTCCACAGATACGCAGTATTTT. It encodes CASSYDGQSTDTQYF.

This clonotype was seen many times. The rearrangement uses TRBV5-1 and TRBJ2-1, with D unresolved. This CDR3 contains 14 residues. Germline lookup yields CDR1 SGHRS and CDR2 YFSETQ. V was clipped by 5 bases and J by 0 bases, with 9 bases between them. The CDR3 DNA is TGCGCCAGCAGAATCCTCAGCTCCTACAATGAGCAGTTCTTC. This translates into CASRILSSYNEQFF.

This clonotype was seen many times. The V call is TRBV6-1, the J call TRBJ2-3; tentatively, D is TRBD2 (7 bases). Trimming removed 6 bases at V and 2 bases at J, with 18 bases between. The CDR3 consists of 16 residues. Germline assignment: CDR1 MNHNS and CDR2 SASEGT. The CDR3 sequence is CASRYTSGGPTDTQYF. CDR3 DNA: TGTGCCAGCAGGTATACCTCGGGGGGCCCCACAGATACGCAGTATTTT.

The rearrangement uses TRBV7-9 and TRBJ2-3, with 7 bases lining up with TRBD2. The ends lost 5 bases at V and 0 bases at J; junction bases unmatched: 11. This CDR3 comprises 17 residues. The germline gives CDR1 SEHNR, CDR2 FQNEAQ (reference sequence). In nucleotides, the CDR3 is TGTGCCAGCAGCCCACCTAGGCTTAGCGGGAGCACAGATACGCAGTATTTT. It translates to CASSPPRLSGSTDTQYF.

This clonotype was seen only a few times. The junction and the germline gene differ at one end; a read error may be behind it. This chain links TRBV7-7 with TRBJ2-2; no firm D call. Germline V gene lookup returns CDR1 SSHAT and CDR2 FNYEAQ (reference sequence). This CDR3 is 14 amino acids long. In DNA form, the CDR3 reads TGTGCTAGCAGCTTTTCGACCAACACCGGGGAGCTGTTTTTT. It encodes CASSFSTNTGELFF. The complete variable domain, with remaining parts taken from reference TRBV7-7 and TRBJ2-2, reads GAGVSQSPRYKVTKRGQDVTLRCDPISSHATLYWYQQALGQGPEFLTYFNYEAQPDKSGLPSDRFSAERPEGSISTLTIQRTEQRDSAMYRCASSFSTNTGELFFGEGSRLTVL.

The rearrangement uses TRBV9 and TRBJ1-1; TRBD1 is a possible D gene (6 bases). V was pared by 4 bases and J by 4 bases, with 14 bases between. The CDR3 is 14 amino acids. Germline CDR1 SGDLS, CDR2 YYNGEE. Here the CDR3 reads CASSSPGAVTEAFF. The CDR3, as DNA: TGTGCCAGCAGCTCGCCAGGGGCGGTCACTGAAGCTTTCTTT.

The chain joins TRBV29-1 to TRBJ2-3, with a weak D call TRBD2 (5 bases). The CDR3 spans 12 residues. Trimming pared 3 bases from V and 7 bases from J, leaving 11 bases between. In germline, CDR1 is SQVTM, CDR2 ANQGSEA. In nucleotides, the CDR3 is TGCAGCGTTGATGTCGGGGATTATACGCAGTATTTT. This codes for CSVDVGDYTQYF.

This clonotype appeared a few times. The rearrangement uses TRBV10-3 and TRBJ2-3, with D perhaps assigned TRBD1 or TRBD2 (6 bases each). The CDR3 contains 17 residues. Looked up from germline, CDR1 is ENHRY and CDR2 is SYGVKD. V lost 1 base to trimming and J lost 4 bases, with 18 bases between them. CDR3 region: CAISELGGRRVADTQYF. CDR3 nucleotides: TGTGCCATCAGTGAGTTGGGGGGCCGAAGGGTTGCAGATACGCAGTATTTT.

The chain recombines TRBV7-2 with TRBJ1-2; D unclear. Germline-derived CDR1 and CDR2 are SGHTA and FQGNSA. The CDR3 spans 12 residues. Trimming removed 1 base at V and 7 bases at J, with 7 bases between. CDR3 DNA sequence: TGTGCCAGCAGCTTAGTCATAGCTGGCTACACCTTC. Translation: CASSLVIAGYTF.

V and J are TRBV5-1 and TRBJ1-5; the D is unclear. CDR1 SGHRS and CDR2 YFSETQ come from the germline V gene. V was trimmed by 0 bases and J by 5 bases, leaving 9 bases between them. This CDR3 is 14 amino acids long. The CDR3 reads CASSLGPADQPQHF. CDR3 nucleotide sequence: TGCGCCAGCAGCTTGGGGCCAGCTGATCAGCCCCAGCATTTT.

This clonotype was counted at least ten times. The rearrangement uses TRBV7-9 and TRBJ2-7, with D hard to call. This CDR3 is 14 amino acids long. The ends were cut back, 1 base at V and 2 bases at J, with 9 bases in the middle. Germline lookup yields CDR1 SEHNR and CDR2 FQNEAQ (reference sequence). The CDR3 loop is CASSLVTGTYEQYF. The CDR3 DNA follows: TGTGCCAGCAGCTTAGTTACGGGCACCTACGAGCAGTACTTC.

V usage is TRBV2 and J usage is TRBJ2-7, with D possibly being TRBD1 (5 bases). Germline CDR1 SNHLY, CDR2 FYNNEI. Trimming took off 7 bases at V and 3 bases at J, with 10 bases between the two ends. The CDR3 contains 12 residues. The CDR3 DNA sequence: TGTGCCAGCAACCCAGACAGCTACGAGCAGTACTTC. Protein product: CASNPDSYEQYF.